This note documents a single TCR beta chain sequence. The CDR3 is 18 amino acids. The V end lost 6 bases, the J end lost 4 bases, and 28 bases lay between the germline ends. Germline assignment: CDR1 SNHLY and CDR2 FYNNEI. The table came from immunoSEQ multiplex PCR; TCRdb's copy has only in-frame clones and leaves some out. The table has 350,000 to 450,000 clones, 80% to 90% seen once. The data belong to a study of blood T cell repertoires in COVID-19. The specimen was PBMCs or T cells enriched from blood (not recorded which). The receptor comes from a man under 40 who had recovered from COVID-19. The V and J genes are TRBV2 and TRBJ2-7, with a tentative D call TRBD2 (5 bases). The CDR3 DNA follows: TGTGCCAGCAGACTAGACGGGTCGGGAACGAATTGGTTTTACGAGCAGTACTTC. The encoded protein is CASRLDGSGTNWFYEQYF.